These T cell receptor beta chains were read from a single sample in a study of blood T cells in healthy people across ages. MiXCR was run by TCRdb on the 5' RACE reads, yielding one entry per CDR3 protein. In the table there are about 1.8 million distinct CDR3 sequences, around half of which are singletons. What was sequenced was blood. The receptors originated from a woman aged 40 to 50 in good health. CDR3s include the opening cysteine and the closing phenylalanine or tryptophan. A D gene is named only where the DNA matches it firmly.

d_gene	v_gene	CDR3aa
-	TRBV29-1	CSVELRGVYGYTF
-	TRBV4-1	CASSQVWVQAPDEQYF
TRBD1	TRBV4-1	CASRGTGTAYEQYF
-	TRBV7-9	CASSYSGPEAFF
-	TRBV4-2	CASSHPGQMRTEAFF
TRBD1	TRBV7-8	CASSLLSGGYGYTF
-	TRBV4-2	CASSQVERGFEEETQYF
-	TRBV5-1	CASSLGVAEETQYF
-	TRBV12-3/TRBV12-4	CASSLAGGGYEQFF
-	TRBV28	CASSEVGPAGNQPQHF
TRBD2	TRBV20-1	CSARVPSGSTDTQYF
TRBD1	TRBV20-1	CSARVGSGQGELLAKNIQYF
-	TRBV5-1	CASSPGRTVTYNEQYF
-	TRBV15	CATSRATAYTF
TRBD2	TRBV4-3	CASSHYSGGNGDTQYF
-	TRBV12-3/TRBV12-4	CASSFEGNTQHF
-	TRBV6-2/TRBV6-3	CASSYSNRDEQYF
TRBD1	TRBV25-1	CASAHHRGTGLSNEQFF
-	TRBV13	CASSPRMGTETQYF
TRBD2	TRBV11-2	CASSLFSRLAGGSGSYNEQFF
TRBD1	TRBV9	CASSVDPGQPSNYGYTF
-	TRBV12-3/TRBV12-4	CASSLLTGNEKLFF
TRBD2	TRBV7-3	CASSSTGGLNEQFF
TRBD2	TRBV20-1	CSARASGGASYEQYF
-	TRBV9	CASSPQVSSYEQYF
-	TRBV5-5	CASSLARGLSSYEQYF
-	TRBV28	CASSVRGIAPYNEQFF
-	TRBV5-1	CASSLGHRVRDTQYF
TRBD1	TRBV28	CASSLGARGSYEQYF
-	TRBV3-1	CASSPGPVRNEQFF
TRBD1	TRBV5-1	CASSLAQGASETQYF
TRBD2	TRBV29-1	CSVTTSGGGEQYF